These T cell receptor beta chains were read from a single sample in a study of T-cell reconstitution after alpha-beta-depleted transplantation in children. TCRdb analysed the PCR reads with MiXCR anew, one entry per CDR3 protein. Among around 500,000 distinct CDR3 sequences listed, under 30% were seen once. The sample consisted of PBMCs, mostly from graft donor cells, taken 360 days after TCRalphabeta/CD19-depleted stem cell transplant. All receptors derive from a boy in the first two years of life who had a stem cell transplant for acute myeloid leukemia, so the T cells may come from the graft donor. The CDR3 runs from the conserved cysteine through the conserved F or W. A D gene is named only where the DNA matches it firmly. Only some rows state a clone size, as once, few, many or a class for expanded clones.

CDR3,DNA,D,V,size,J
CASSFNSGGSETQYF,TGTGCCAGCAGTTTCAATTCAGGTGGATCGGAGACCCAGTACTTC,NA,TRBV6-5,few,TRBJ2-5
CSVRDFTDTQYF,TGCAGCGTCCGGGACTTTACAGATACGCAGTATTTT,NA,TRBV29-1,NA,TRBJ2-3
CSATGQGVTGELFF,TGCAGTGCTACCGGACAGGGGGTCACCGGGGAGCTGTTTTTT,TRBD1,TRBV20-1,NA,TRBJ2-2
CASSAQPQGDTEAFF,TGTGCCAGCAGCGCCCAGCCTCAGGGGGACACTGAAGCTTTCTTT,TRBD1,TRBV9,NA,TRBJ1-1
CASSTGGALGQETQYF,TGTGCCAGCAGCACCGGTGGGGCCCTCGGACAAGAGACCCAGTACTTC,NA,TRBV28,many,TRBJ2-5
CASSLAQRNTIYF,TGTGCCAGCAGCTTAGCCCAGAGAAACACCATATATTTT,NA,TRBV7-2,many,TRBJ1-3
CSASSYRGLNPTSGTYEQYF,TGCAGTGCTAGTTCTTACAGGGGGCTCAATCCGACTAGCGGTACTTACGAGCAGTACTTC,NA,TRBV20-1,many,TRBJ2-7
CASSGRGTRDYNEQFF,TGTGCCAGCAGTGGGCGGGGGACTAGAGACTACAATGAGCAGTTCTTC,TRBD2,TRBV6-1,few,TRBJ2-1
CTSGTGSEKLFF,TGCACCTCCGGGACAGGGAGCGAAAAACTGTTTTTT,TRBD1,TRBV20-1,NA,TRBJ1-4
CSVERIWTGGSGGYTF,TGCAGCGTTGAGCGCATCTGGACAGGCGGCAGTGGCGGCTACACCTTC,TRBD1,TRBV29-1,NA,TRBJ1-2
CASSSTTGAHSYEQYF,TGTGCCAGCAGTTCCACCACAGGGGCCCACTCCTACGAGCAGTACTTC,TRBD1,TRBV27,NA,TRBJ2-7
CSVEPRRGAGTEAFF,TGCAGCGTTGAACCTCGGCGGGGGGCGGGCACTGAAGCTTTCTTT,NA,TRBV29-1,NA,TRBJ1-1
CASSFLTGSSFGSNEQFF,TGTGCCAGCAGTTTCCTGACAGGTTCATCTTTTGGGAGCAATGAGCAGTTCTTC,NA,TRBV28,NA,TRBJ2-1
CASSSLLQESSYNEQFF,TGTGCCAGCAGCTCGTTATTACAGGAGAGCTCCTACAATGAGCAGTTCTTC,NA,TRBV7-9,NA,TRBJ2-1
CASSELDRAGGELFF,TGTGCCAGCAGTGAATTGGACAGGGCCGGCGGGGAGCTGTTTTTT,TRBD1,TRBV25-1,many,TRBJ2-2
CASSLGGQGPSTDTQYF,TGTGCCAGCAGCTTAGGGGGACAGGGGCCTAGCACAGATACGCAGTATTTT,TRBD1,TRBV7-6,NA,TRBJ2-3
CASSITSGTDTQYF,TGTGCCAGCAGCATCACTAGCGGTACAGATACGCAGTATTTT,TRBD2,TRBV7-8,NA,TRBJ2-3
CASSGTGTSGLHNEQFF,TGTGCCAGCAGCGGGACCGGGACTAGTGGGTTACACAATGAGCAGTTCTTC,TRBD2,TRBV5-6,many,TRBJ2-1
CSVPAGQETQYF,TGCAGCGTTCCAGCGGGACAAGAGACCCAGTACTTC,TRBD2,TRBV29-1,many,TRBJ2-5
CSARGRGVDEQFF,TGCAGTGCTAGGGGGCGGGGGGTTGATGAGCAGTTCTTC,TRBD2,TRBV20-1,NA,TRBJ2-1
CSARGQLQLGNEKLFF,TGCAGTGCTAGGGGACAACTCCAACTGGGTAATGAAAAACTGTTTTTT,NA,TRBV20-1,many,TRBJ1-4
CASSQEVGQIINEQFF,TGCGCCAGCAGCCAAGAGGTAGGACAGATAATCAATGAGCAGTTCTTC,NA,TRBV4-3,few,TRBJ2-1
CASSEYGSVTQYF,TGTGCCAGCAGTGAATATGGCTCCGTTACCCAGTACTTC,NA,TRBV25-1,many,TRBJ2-5
CASSQDSLDQETQYF,TGCGCCAGCAGCCAAGATTCCCTAGACCAAGAGACCCAGTACTTC,NA,TRBV4-1,many,TRBJ2-5
CASNHRDRGRYEQYF,TGTGCCAGCAACCACCGGGACAGGGGCCGGTACGAGCAGTACTTC,TRBD1,TRBV12-3/TRBV12-4,NA,TRBJ2-7
CASSVRPGEGAWDTQYF,TGTGCCAGCAGCGTCCGACCAGGGGAGGGGGCTTGGGATACGCAGTATTTT,NA,TRBV11-1,many,TRBJ2-3
CASSPRQLPYEQYF,TGTGCCAGCTCACCCCGACAGCTTCCCTACGAGCAGTACTTC,NA,TRBV18,NA,TRBJ2-7
CASSVIGATSADTQYF,TGTGCCAGCAGCGTAATTGGGGCAACTAGCGCAGATACGCAGTATTTT,TRBD2,TRBV9,NA,TRBJ2-3
CASSREQGNTEAFF,TGTGCCAGCAGTAGGGAGCAGGGGAACACTGAAGCTTTCTTT,NA,TRBV6-5,many,TRBJ1-1
CASSLLRTTGELFF,TGTGCCAGCAGTCTCCTTCGGACAACCGGGGAGCTGTTTTTT,NA,TRBV28,many,TRBJ2-2
CASSLLGGDGETQYF,TGCGCCAGCAGCTTGCTGGGGGGGGACGGAGAGACCCAGTACTTC,TRBD2,TRBV5-1,many,TRBJ2-5
CASRVSPGITGELFF,TGCGCCAGCAGAGTCAGTCCTGGGATTACCGGGGAGCTGTTTTTT,NA,TRBV5-1,NA,TRBJ2-2
CASSLEGGSDHTEAFF,TGCGCCAGCAGCTTGGAGGGGGGCAGCGACCACACTGAAGCTTTCTTT,NA,TRBV5-1,many,TRBJ1-1
CASSHGLGGQETQYF,TGCGCCAGCAGCCATGGACTCGGCGGTCAAGAGACCCAGTACTTC,NA,TRBV5-1,many,TRBJ2-5
CASSLGGGRYNEQFF,TGTGCCAGCAGTTTAGGCGGGGGCCGATACAATGAGCAGTTCTTC,NA,TRBV12-3/TRBV12-4,many,TRBJ2-1
CASSLRLAGVYEQYF,TGTGCCAGCAGCCTCCGACTAGCGGGGGTATACGAGCAGTACTTC,TRBD2,TRBV7-2,NA,TRBJ2-7
CASSFSTSGFGGDNEQFF,TGTGCCAGCAGCTTCTCGACTAGCGGGTTTGGCGGGGACAATGAGCAGTTCTTC,TRBD2,TRBV9,NA,TRBJ2-1
CATASKPADTQYF,TGTGCCACCGCCAGCAAACCAGCGGATACGCAGTATTTT,NA,TRBV24-1,many,TRBJ2-3
CASSPYRENTEAFF,TGTGCCAGCTCACCGTACAGGGAGAACACTGAAGCTTTCTTT,NA,TRBV18,many,TRBJ1-1
CSASRDTHYEQYF,TGCAGTGCTTCCCGGGATACTCACTACGAGCAGTACTTC,NA,TRBV20-1,NA,TRBJ2-7
CASSPRLAVQETQYF,TGTGCCAGCAGCCCGCGACTAGCAGTCCAAGAGACCCAGTACTTC,TRBD2,TRBV7-9,NA,TRBJ2-5
CASSFRDIQETQYF,TGTGCCAGCAGTTTCCGGGACATCCAAGAGACCCAGTACTTC,NA,TRBV12-3/TRBV12-4,few,TRBJ2-5
CASSLIGTGGNYEQYF,TGTGCCAGCAGCTTAATTGGGACAGGGGGCAACTACGAGCAGTACTTC,TRBD1,TRBV7-2,few,TRBJ2-7
CSARDPGQINTGELFF,TGCAGTGCTAGAGATCCGGGACAGATAAACACCGGGGAGCTGTTTTTT,TRBD1,TRBV20-1,many,TRBJ2-2
CASTRDSISPLHF,TGTGCCAGCACCCGGGACAGTATTTCACCCCTCCACTTT,TRBD1,TRBV6-1,few,TRBJ1-6
CSARFPRAPLEAFF,TGCAGTGCTAGGTTTCCCAGGGCGCCTCTTGAAGCTTTCTTT,NA,TRBV20-1,NA,TRBJ1-1
CSVGSVLTDEQFF,TGCAGCGTTGGCAGCGTCTTAACCGATGAGCAGTTCTTC,NA,TRBV29-1,many,TRBJ2-1
CSAQAMKGRSTDTQYF,TGCAGTGCCCAGGCTATGAAGGGGAGGAGCACAGATACGCAGTATTTT,NA,TRBV20-1,many,TRBJ2-3
CASSFAGLSQETQYF,TGTGCCAGCAGTTTTGCGGGACTCAGCCAAGAGACCCAGTACTTC,NA,TRBV28,NA,TRBJ2-5
CSARDPARTNEQFF,TGCAGTGCTAGAGATCCAGCCAGGACCAATGAGCAGTTCTTC,NA,TRBV20-1,NA,TRBJ2-1
CASSSVAGYYEQYF,TGTGCCAGCAGTTCCGTGGCGGGCTACTACGAGCAGTACTTC,NA,TRBV6-2/TRBV6-3,NA,TRBJ2-7
CSVVAVNYGYTF,TGCAGCGTTGTGGCTGTAAACTATGGCTACACCTTC,NA,TRBV29-1,many,TRBJ1-2
CASSLSQRSPLHF,TGCGCCAGCAGCTTGTCGCAGCGTTCACCCCTCCACTTT,NA,TRBV5-1,few,TRBJ1-6
CASSYYRAPNTEAFF,TGTGCCAGCAGCTATTATCGGGCACCGAACACTGAAGCTTTCTTT,NA,TRBV7-6,NA,TRBJ1-1
CASSLITGETQYF,TGTGCCAGCAGTTTAATAACAGGGGAGACCCAGTACTTC,NA,TRBV12-3/TRBV12-4,many,TRBJ2-5
CSASAAYNEQFF,TGCAGTGCCAGCGCAGCCTACAATGAGCAGTTCTTC,NA,TRBV20-1,NA,TRBJ2-1
CASSKGYRETQYF,TGTGCCAGCAGCAAAGGTTATAGGGAGACCCAGTACTTC,NA,TRBV21-1,many,TRBJ2-5